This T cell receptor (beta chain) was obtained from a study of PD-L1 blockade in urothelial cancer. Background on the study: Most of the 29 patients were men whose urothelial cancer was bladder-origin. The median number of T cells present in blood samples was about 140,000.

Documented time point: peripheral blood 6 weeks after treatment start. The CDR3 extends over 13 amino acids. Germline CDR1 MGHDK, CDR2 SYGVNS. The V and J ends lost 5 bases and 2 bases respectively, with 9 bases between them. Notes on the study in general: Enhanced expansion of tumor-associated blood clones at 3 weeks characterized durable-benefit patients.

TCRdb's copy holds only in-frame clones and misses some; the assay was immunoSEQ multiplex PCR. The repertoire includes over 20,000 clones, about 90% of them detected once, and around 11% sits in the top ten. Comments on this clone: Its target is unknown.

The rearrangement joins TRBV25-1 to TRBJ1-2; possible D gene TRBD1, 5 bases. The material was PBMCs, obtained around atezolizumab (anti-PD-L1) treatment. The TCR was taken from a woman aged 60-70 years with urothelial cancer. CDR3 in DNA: TGTGCCAGCAGTACCCCAGGGAACTATGGCTACACCTTC. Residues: CASSTPGNYGYTF.